This passage covers 27 T cell receptor beta chains from one sample sequenced in a study of shared clonotypes between healthy human individuals. Terminally differentiated effector memory CD45RA+ cells were left out of the naive CD8 fraction, which was CD45RO-negative and positively selected for CCR7. Assay: immunoSEQ multiplex PCR; the TCRdb copy retains only in-frame clones and omits some. The table includes almost 700,000 clones, about 90% detected once. The sample comprised naive CD8+ T cells sorted from blood. Every receptor here comes from a man younger than 45 in good health.

This chain connects TRBV2 to TRBJ1-2, with 9 bases that match TRBD1. CDR3 size: 17 residues. In germline, CDR1 is SNHLY, CDR2 FYNNEI. J was trimmed by 0 bases and V by 5 bases; bases with no gene match: 10. CDR3: CASSPRDRASANYGYTF. The DNA for the CDR3 is TGTGCCAGCAGTCCACGGGACAGGGCCTCCGCTAACTATGGCTACACCTTC. Variable domain in full (rest from reference TRBV2 and TRBJ1-2): EPEVTQTPSHQVTQMGQEVILRCVPISNHLYFYWYRQILGQKVEFLVSFYNNEISEKSEIFDDQFSVERPDGSNFTLKIRSTKLEDSAMYFCASSPRDRASANYGYTFGSGTRLTVV.

This clone has just one count. This sequence joins TRBV27 and TRBJ2-1; 7 bases agree with TRBD1. Germline-derived CDR1 and CDR2 are MNHEY and SMNVEV (reference sequence). This CDR3 is built from 18 residues. Trimming cost V 3 bases and J 6 bases; bases outside gene matches: 17. The CDR3 bases are TGTGCCAGCAGTTTGAGGACAGGAGACTACCTCACCGCCAATGAGCAGTTCTTC. Protein sequence: CASSLRTGDYLTANEQFF.

This chain links TRBV11-2 with TRBJ1-2; D uncertain. The CDR3 covers 15 residues. V was pared by 0 bases and J by 3 bases, with 11 bases between. Germline V gives CDR1 SGHAT, CDR2 FQNNGV. The CDR3 sequence is CASSLDLQTDYGYTF. Here the CDR3 DNA reads TGTGCCAGCAGCTTAGACCTACAGACGGACTATGGCTACACCTTC.

This sequence joins TRBV6-4 and TRBJ2-7; 7 positions agree with TRBD2. The germline CDR1 and CDR2 sequences are MRHNA and SNTAGT. The V segment lost 5 bases and the J segment 6 bases; nucleotides outside the gene matches: 13. The CDR3 consists of 15 residues. The CDR3 coding sequence is TGTGCCAGCAGTCCCCCCCGCGGGAGAGATGGCGAGCAGTACTTC. It encodes CASSPPRGRDGEQYF.

The CDR3 DNA follows: TGTGCCAGCAGTTCAGGGGTCTACTCCTACGAGCAGTACTTC. Protein: CASSSGVYSYEQYF. The chain is built from TRBV13 and TRBJ2-7; TRBD1 is a possible D gene (6 bases). The CDR3 is 14 amino acids. The germline V gene encodes CDR1 PRHDT and CDR2 FYEKMQ (reference sequence). V dropped 6 bases and J dropped 0 bases, with 12 bases sitting between them.

J is TRBJ2-5 and V is TRBV7-6; 7 bases match TRBD1. V lost 5 bases and J lost 5; bases outside the gene matches: 8. The CDR3 has 14 residues. The germline V gene encodes CDR1 SGHVS and CDR2 FNYEAQ. CDR3 DNA: TGTGCCAGCAGCCTGACGACAGGGTCCGAGACCCAGTACTTC. Amino acids: CASSLTTGSETQYF.

This clone was seen just once. The chain recombines TRBV9 with TRBJ2-7; the match to TRBD1 covers 7 bases. CDR3 size: 14 residues. V was pared by 0 bases and J by 2 bases, with 2 bases of the junction left unmatched. Per germline, CDR1 SGDLS and CDR2 YYNGEE. CDR3 sequence (DNA): TGTGCCAGCAGCGTAGCTGGGACAGCCTACGAGCAGTACTTC. Its translation: CASSVAGTAYEQYF.

The chain combines TRBV7-9 with TRBJ2-2; D unclear. The CDR3 consists of 12 residues. The V gene's germline CDR1 is SEHNR and CDR2 FQNEAQ (reference sequence). The germline V and J ends were trimmed by 4 bases and 14 bases, with 14 bases remaining between them. The CDR3 nucleotides are TGTGCCAGCAGCTCACTTGACATTAATCTGTTTTTT. Translating gives CASSSLDINLFF.

V gene TRBV14 combines with J gene TRBJ2-2; 11 bases match TRBD2. This CDR3 is built from 15 residues. J was trimmed by 2 bases and V by 8 bases; bases with no gene match: 4. The germline CDR1 and CDR2 sequences are SGHDN and FVKESK. The DNA for the CDR3 is TGTGCCAGCTCGGGACTAGCGGAAAACACCGGGGAGCTGTTTTTT. Its translation is CASSGLAENTGELFF.

The chain combines TRBV4-3 with TRBJ2-1; 7 bases are a match to TRBD2. CDR1 and CDR2 from the germline V gene are LGHNA and YSLEER. The V and J ends lost 3 bases and 0 bases, in that order; junction bases with no gene match: 5. This CDR3 has 16 residues. The chain's CDR3 is CASSHLPGGSYNEQFF. CDR3 DNA sequence: TGCGCCAGCAGCCACCTACCGGGGGGCTCCTACAATGAGCAGTTCTTC.

The chain recombines TRBV7-9 with TRBJ1-2; 12 nucleotides align to TRBD1. The germline gives CDR1 SEHNR, CDR2 FQNEAQ (reference sequence). This CDR3 spans 17 amino acids. Trimming took 5 bases from V and 4 from J; bases not matched to a gene: 11. The CDR3 here is CASSGGTGGPPSYGYTF. Written as DNA, the CDR3 is TGTGCCAGCAGCGGGGGGACAGGGGGCCCTCCCTCCTATGGCTACACCTTC.

V and J are TRBV7-9 and TRBJ1-2; D gene uncertain. Trimming removed 7 bases from V and 4 bases from J, with 16 bases in between. The CDR3 consists of 14 residues. The V gene's germline CDR1 is SEHNR and CDR2 FQNEAQ (reference sequence). In nucleotides, the CDR3 is TGTGCCAGCACCTTCAACCCCGCCATCTATGGCTACACCTTC. Translated: CASTFNPAIYGYTF.

In this sample, this clone turned up a few times. V is TRBV7-8 and J is TRBJ2-2; no clear D. The CDR3 length is 11 residues. V lost 5 bases and J lost 6, with 4 bases in between. CDR1 is SGHVS, CDR2 FQNEAQ, per germline. For the CDR3, the DNA is TGTGCCAGCAGCCCCTCCGGGGAGCTGTTTTTT. It is translated as CASSPSGELFF.

This chain connects TRBV5-5 to TRBJ2-7; either TRBD1 or TRBD2 may supply D (5 bases each). Germline CDR1 SGHKS, CDR2 YYEKEE (reference sequence). The germline V and J ends were trimmed by 4 bases and 2 bases, with 10 bases remaining between them. The CDR3 is 13 amino acids. CDR3 sequence (DNA): TGTGCCAGCAGCCCCGAGGGGACCTACGAGCAGTACTTC. This encodes CASSPEGTYEQYF.

Here the CDR3 DNA reads TGTGCCAGCAGTCGGACTAACTACAATGAGCAGTTCTTC. It yields the protein CASSRTNYNEQFF. V and J are TRBV7-9 and TRBJ2-1; possibly TRBD2 for D (6 bases). Per germline, CDR1 SEHNR and CDR2 FQNEAQ (reference sequence). Trimming cost V 6 bases and J 3 bases, with 9 bases left between them. This CDR3 is 13 amino acids long.

This clone was detected once. This rearrangement joins TRBV7-6 to TRBJ2-1, with D uncertain. Trimming cost V 1 base and J 0 bases, with 13 bases left between them. There are 17 residues in the CDR3. Germline values: CDR1 SGHVS, CDR2 FNYEAQ. CDR3 coding DNA: TGTGCCAGCAGCTTAGTGAGCTTGGAAGACTCCTACAATGAGCAGTTCTTC. Residues: CASSLVSLEDSYNEQFF.

This clone was picked up one time. V gene TRBV6-5 combines with J gene TRBJ2-5; 8 bases map to TRBD2. The J call is uncertain, as TRBJ2-7 better fits the DNA end. There are 15 residues in the CDR3. The V gene's germline CDR1 is MNHEY and CDR2 SVGAGI. CDR3 protein: CASSYSGTSSYEQYF. CDR3 bases: TGTGCCAGCAGTTACTCCGGGACTAGCTCCTACGAGCAGTACTTC.

This sequence joins TRBV7-6 and TRBJ2-2; D might be TRBD1 (6 bases). V lost 10 bases and J lost 3, with 12 bases in between. CDR3 length: 13 residues. CDR1 is SGHVS, CDR2 FNYEAQ, per germline. The CDR3 spells CATYTGYTGELFF. The CDR3 DNA follows: TGTGCCACATACACAGGGTACACCGGGGAGCTGTTTTTT.

This chain uses TRBV2 with TRBJ2-7; the D is unclear. The V gene's germline CDR1 is SNHLY and CDR2 FYNNEI. The CDR3 extends over 14 amino acids. The V gene lost 1 base and the J gene lost 3 bases, with 10 bases spanning the gap. This chain's CDR3 is CASSEDSRSYEQYF. The CDR3 DNA sequence: TGTGCCAGCAGTGAAGATTCCCGCAGCTACGAGCAGTACTTC.

The V call is TRBV5-6, the J call TRBJ2-7; 15 positions match TRBD2. This CDR3 contains 17 residues. Germline loops: CDR1 SGHDT, CDR2 YYEEEE. Trimming cost V 4 bases and J 0 bases; bases outside gene matches: 5. CDR3 loop: CASSSGTSGRSSYEQYF. Written as DNA, the CDR3 is TGTGCCAGCAGCAGTGGGACTAGCGGGAGGAGCTCCTACGAGCAGTACTTC. Based on the CDR3 plus reference TRBV5-6 and TRBJ2-7, the full variable domain is DAGVTQSPTHLIKTRGQQVTLRCSPKSGHDTVSWYQQALGQGPQFIFQYYEEEERQRGNFPDRFSGHQFPNYSSELNVNALLLGDSALYLCASSSGTSGRSSYEQYFGPGTRLTVT.

Ten or more counts support this clone. The rearrangement links TRBV6-4 to TRBJ2-1; 11 nucleotides line up with TRBD1. CDR1 is MRHNA and CDR2 is SNTAGT in the germline V gene. This CDR3 spans 14 amino acids. V trimming: 2 bases; J trimming: 6 bases; junction bases outside the gene matches: 0. The CDR3 is CASSDGTGGNEQFF. The CDR3 DNA follows: TGTGCCAGCAGTGACGGGACAGGGGGCAATGAGCAGTTCTTC.

This chain links TRBV7-6 with TRBJ2-7; D is possibly TRBD1 (6 bases). The CDR3 covers 14 residues. The germline V and J ends were trimmed by 0 bases and 3 bases, with 9 bases remaining between them. Germline V lookup: CDR1 SGHVS, CDR2 FNYEAQ. The CDR3 sequence: CASSLASGDYEQYF. CDR3 nucleotide sequence: TGTGCCAGCAGCTTAGCCTCAGGGGACTACGAGCAGTACTTC.

The V gene is TRBV29-1, the J gene TRBJ2-5, with 7 bases fitting TRBD1. CDR3 length equals 12 residues. Germline V CDR1 and CDR2: SQVTM, ANQGSEA. J was trimmed by 5 bases and V by 8 bases; bases with no gene match: 8. CDR3 coding DNA: TGCAGCCTAGAGGGGGCCTTCGAGACCCAGTACTTC. Amino acid sequence: CSLEGAFETQYF.

V usage is TRBV27 and J usage is TRBJ2-1; D unclear. V lost 6 bases and J 9 bases, leaving 12 bases between the germline ends. The germline V gene has CDR1 MNHEY and CDR2 SMNVEV (reference sequence). The length of the CDR3 is 12 residues. CDR3 sequence (DNA): TGTGCCAGCAGCGACGTTGGTGGTGAGCAGTTCTTC. This translates into CASSDVGGEQFF.

The V gene is TRBV29-1, the J gene TRBJ2-3; a weak D match, TRBD1 (5 bases). The CDR3 runs to 13 residues. The V gene lost 0 bases and the J gene lost 4 bases, with 8 bases spanning the gap. The germline CDR1 and CDR2 sequences are SQVTM and ANQGSEA. DNA for the CDR3: TGCAGCGTTGAAGATCAGGGCCCAGATACGCAGTATTTT. As protein: CSVEDQGPDTQYF.

On this clone: The sample carries other DNA sequences with the same CDR3. The chain is built from TRBV6-6 and TRBJ2-3; no firm D call. Trimming removed 3 bases at V and 4 bases at J, with 2 bases between. Germline V gives CDR1 MNHNY, CDR2 SVGAGI (reference sequence). This CDR3 contains 11 residues. CDR3 region: CASSYSDTQYF. CDR3 nucleotide sequence: TGTGCCAGCAGTTATTCAGATACGCAGTATTTT.

This chain uses TRBV5-1 with TRBJ2-3; 7 bases agree with TRBD1. Unmatched junction bases numbered 11, after V lost 4 bases and J lost 0 bases. The CDR3 loop spans 17 amino acids. Germline CDR1 and CDR2: SGHRS and YFSETQ. The DNA for the CDR3 is TGCGCCAGCAGCCTGAGGTTAGGGGGCTCTAGCACAGATACGCAGTATTTT. Encoded protein: CASSLRLGGSSTDTQYF.